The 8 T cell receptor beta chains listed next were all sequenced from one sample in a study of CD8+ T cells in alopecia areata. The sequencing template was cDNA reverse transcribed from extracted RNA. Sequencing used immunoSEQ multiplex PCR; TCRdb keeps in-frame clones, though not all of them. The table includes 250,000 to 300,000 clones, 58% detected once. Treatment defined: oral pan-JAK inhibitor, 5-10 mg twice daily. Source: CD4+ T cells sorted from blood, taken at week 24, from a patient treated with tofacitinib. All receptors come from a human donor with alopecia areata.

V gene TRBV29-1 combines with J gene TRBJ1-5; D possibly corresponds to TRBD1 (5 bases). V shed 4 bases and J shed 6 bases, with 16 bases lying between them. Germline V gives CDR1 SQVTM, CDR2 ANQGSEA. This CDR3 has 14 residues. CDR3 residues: CSVVEGHAGQPQHF. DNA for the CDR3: TGCAGCGTTGTGGAAGGACATGCGGGTCAGCCCCAGCATTTT.

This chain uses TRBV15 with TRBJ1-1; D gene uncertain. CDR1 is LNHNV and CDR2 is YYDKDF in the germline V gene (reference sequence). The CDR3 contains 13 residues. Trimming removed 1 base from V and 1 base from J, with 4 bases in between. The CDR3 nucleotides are TGTGCCACCAGCAGAGTTCGGAACACTGAAGCTTTCTTT. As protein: CATSRVRNTEAFF.

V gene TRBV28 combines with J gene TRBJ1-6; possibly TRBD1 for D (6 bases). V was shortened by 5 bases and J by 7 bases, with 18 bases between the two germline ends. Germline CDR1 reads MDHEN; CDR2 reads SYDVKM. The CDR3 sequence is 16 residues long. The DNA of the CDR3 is TGTGCCAGCAGTCTCAGGGGACCTGCAAAAAATTCACCCCTCCACTTT. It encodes CASSLRGPAKNSPLHF.

The CDR3 here is CSVEGSGGTLAKNIQYF. In nucleotides, the CDR3 is TGCAGCGTTGAAGGTAGCGGGGGGACCCTAGCCAAAAACATTCAGTACTTC. The chain couples TRBV29-1 to TRBJ2-4; 10 nucleotides line up with TRBD2. Germline V gene lookup returns CDR1 SQVTM and CDR2 ANQGSEA. The CDR3 runs to 17 residues. V trimming: 1 base; J trimming: 0 bases; junction bases outside the gene matches: 6.

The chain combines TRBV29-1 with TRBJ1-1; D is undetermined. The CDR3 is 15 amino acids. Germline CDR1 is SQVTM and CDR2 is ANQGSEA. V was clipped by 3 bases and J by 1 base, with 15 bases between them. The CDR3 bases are TGCAGCGTTGAGCTACTCCTCACGACGAACACTGAAGCTTTCTTT. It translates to CSVELLLTTNTEAFF.

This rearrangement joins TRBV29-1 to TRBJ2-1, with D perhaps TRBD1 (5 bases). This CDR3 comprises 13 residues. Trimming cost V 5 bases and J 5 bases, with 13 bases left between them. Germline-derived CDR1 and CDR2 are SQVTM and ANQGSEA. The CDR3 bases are TGCAGCGTTAGGTCCAGGGCTGACAATGAGCAGTTCTTC. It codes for CSVRSRADNEQFF.

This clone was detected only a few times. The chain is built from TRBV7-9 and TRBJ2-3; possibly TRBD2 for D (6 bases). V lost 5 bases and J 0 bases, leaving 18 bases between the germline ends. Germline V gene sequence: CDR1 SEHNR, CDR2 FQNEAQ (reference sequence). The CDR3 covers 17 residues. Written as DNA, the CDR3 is TGTGCCAGCAGCCCCTTAAGGAGGGCTCTAAGCACAGATACGCAGTATTTT. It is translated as CASSPLRRALSTDTQYF.

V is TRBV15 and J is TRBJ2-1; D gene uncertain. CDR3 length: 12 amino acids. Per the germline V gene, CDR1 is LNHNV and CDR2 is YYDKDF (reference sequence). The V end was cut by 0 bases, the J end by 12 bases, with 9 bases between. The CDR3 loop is CATSRDGLGQFF. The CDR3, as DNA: TGTGCCACCAGCAGAGATGGATTAGGGCAGTTCTTC.